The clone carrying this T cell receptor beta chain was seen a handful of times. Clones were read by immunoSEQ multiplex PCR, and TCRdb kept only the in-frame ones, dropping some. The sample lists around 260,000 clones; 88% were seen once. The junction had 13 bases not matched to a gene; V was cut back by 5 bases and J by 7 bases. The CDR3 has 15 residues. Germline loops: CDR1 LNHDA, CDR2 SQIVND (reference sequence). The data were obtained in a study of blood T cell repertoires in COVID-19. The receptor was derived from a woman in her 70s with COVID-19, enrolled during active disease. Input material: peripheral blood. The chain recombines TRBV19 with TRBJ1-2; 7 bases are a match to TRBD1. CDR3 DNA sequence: TGTGCCAGTAGTGCCCTATCACAGGGGAGGATTGGCTACACCTTC. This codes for CASSALSQGRIGYTF.